Listed here are 11 T cell receptor beta chains from one sample, sequenced in a study of CD8 T cells in ankylosing spondylitis. MiXCR was run by TCRdb on the 5' RACE reads, yielding one entry per CDR3 protein. The table has around 320,000 distinct CDR3 sequences, roughly 20% seen once; the top ten hold approximately 3.7%. Sequenced material: blood, either unsorted or a sorted T cell fraction (not recorded which). The receptors here all came from a female donor with ankylosing spondylitis or in good health (not recorded which).

This clonotype was detected a few times. The rearrangement links TRBV12-3 or TRBV12-4 to TRBJ2-3; 7 bases align to TRBD2. This CDR3 has 15 amino acids. V lost 3 bases and J lost 3; bases outside the gene matches: 6. CDR3 protein: CASSFPGGRTDTQYF. The CDR3 nucleotides read TGTGCCAGCAGTTTCCCGGGAGGTAGGACAGATACGCAGTATTTT.

The CDR3 DNA is TGCAGCGCTATGACTAGCGGAGCCTACAATGAGCAGTTCTTC. Its protein is CSAMTSGAYNEQFF. The chain combines TRBV29-1 with TRBJ2-1, with 9 bases lining up with TRBD2. This CDR3 has 14 residues. Germline CDR1 SQVTM, CDR2 ANQGSEA. With V trimmed by 7 bases and J by 2 bases, 6 bases remained unmatched.

This clonotype appeared many times. V is TRBV5-1 and J is TRBJ1-2; D uncertain. The V and J ends lost 0 bases and 0 bases respectively, with 9 bases between them. CDR3 size: 15 residues. Germline V gene sequence: CDR1 SGHRS, CDR2 YFSETQ. The CDR3 region has the DNA TGCGCCAGCAGCTTGGTTCCCAGCACTAACTATGGCTACACCTTC. Protein sequence: CASSLVPSTNYGYTF.

This clonotype was detected ten times or more. This sequence joins TRBV10-3 and TRBJ2-5; 11 positions match TRBD2. The ends lost 2 bases at V and 3 bases at J; junction bases unmatched: 2. The CDR3 sequence is 15 residues long. Germline loops: CDR1 ENHRY, CDR2 SYGVKD. The CDR3: CAISEVLAGEETQYF. The CDR3 DNA follows: TGTGCCATCAGTGAGGTACTAGCGGGAGAAGAGACCCAGTACTTC.

In its sample, this clonotype was seen a few times. The chain links TRBV10-3 to TRBJ2-1, with a tentative D call TRBD1 (6 bases). This CDR3 spans 16 amino acids. Germline V lookup: CDR1 ENHRY, CDR2 SYGVKD. Trimming left V 3 bases short and J 3 bases short, with 15 bases between. CDR3 loop: CAISEQGQKGYNEQFF. The CDR3 DNA reads TGTGCCATCAGTGAACAGGGACAAAAGGGCTACAATGAGCAGTTCTTC.

Only one count was recorded for this clonotype. A much larger clone is a single base away; this may be a read error. V and J are TRBV12-2 and TRBJ2-3; TRBD2 was called by the table and not checked on the DNA. TRBV12-2 is a recognized pseudogene. This CDR3 contains 18 residues. CDR3 sequence: CARHGGPKLAGSTDTQYF. In nucleotides, the CDR3 is TGTGCAAGACACGGGGGACCAAAGCTAGCGGGCAGCACAGATACGCAGTATTTT.

The chain links TRBV11-2 to TRBJ2-7, with D perhaps being TRBD1 or TRBD2 (6 bases each). Germline V gives CDR1 SGHAT, CDR2 FQNNGV. The CDR3 length is 16 residues. V shed 5 bases and J shed 7 bases, with 24 bases lying between them. This CDR3 is CASSRRGDSFLREQYF. CDR3 nucleotide sequence: TGTGCCAGCAGCCGAAGGGGGGATTCCTTTTTGCGGGAGCAGTACTTC.

The rearrangement joins TRBV6-5 to TRBJ2-2; no reliable D call. Trimming left V 0 bases short and J 4 bases short, with 9 bases between. The CDR3 length is 15 residues. Looked up from germline, CDR1 is MNHEY and CDR2 is SVGAGI. CDR3 loop: CASSYSALLTGELFF. CDR3 in DNA: TGTGCCAGCAGTTACTCTGCACTTCTCACCGGGGAGCTGTTTTTT.

The rearrangement uses TRBV20-1 and TRBJ2-1, with 13 nucleotides matching TRBD2. The CDR3 runs 15 residues. Germline trimming cut 6 bases from V and 8 bases from J; bases unmatched to any gene: 10. Looked up from germline, CDR1 is DFQATT and CDR2 is SNEGSKA (reference sequence). CDR3 loop: CSATPTSGRRHEQFF. For the CDR3, the DNA is TGCAGTGCAACCCCGACTAGCGGGAGGCGACATGAGCAGTTCTTC.

This clonotype has just a few counts. CDR3 bases: TGTGCCAGCAGTTACTTGACGGGGACAGGTCTATCTGGGGCCAACGTCCTGACTTTC. This gives the protein CASSYLTGTGLSGANVLTF. The V and J genes are TRBV6-2 or TRBV6-3 and TRBJ2-6; 8 bases are shared with TRBD1. Germline V CDR1 and CDR2: MNHEY, SVGEGT. Trimming at V came to 1 base and at J to 1 base, leaving 9 bases not matched to a gene. CDR3 length: 19 residues.

This clonotype has only a few counts. This rearrangement joins TRBV20-1 to TRBJ2-7, with 11 bases fitting TRBD2. The V gene's germline CDR1 is DFQATT and CDR2 SNEGSKA (reference sequence). This CDR3 spans 12 amino acids. V was clipped by 8 bases and J by 3 bases; unmatched bases: 3. The CDR3: CSLTSGIYEQYF. As DNA, the CDR3 is TGCAGTCTGACTAGCGGGATCTACGAGCAGTACTTC.